The present T cell receptor (beta chain) was sequenced within a study of PD-L1 blockade in urothelial cancer. About the research overall: Anywhere from 0 to 3 prior chemotherapy regimens had been received by patients. Treatment start was followed by blood analysis at 3 weeks (second dose) and again at 6 weeks. Study-level findings and limits: Tumor-associated clones in blood expanded more at 3 weeks in durable-benefit patients.

Concerning this clone itself: Its target is not known.

Time point indicated: peripheral blood 6 weeks after treatment start. This CDR3 contains 13 residues. Germline V CDR1 and CDR2: KGHSH, LQKENI. The V end lost 4 bases, the J end lost 4 bases, and 7 bases lay between the germline ends. Synthetically made TCR analog templates were put into each PCR as spikes. Sequencing used immunoSEQ multiplex PCR; TCRdb keeps in-frame clones, though not all of them. This sample carries more than 90,000 clones, around four fifths of them seen once, and the ten largest clones take over 7.5%. Sequencing was performed on PBMCs, taken around atezolizumab (anti-PD-L1) treatment. The chain has TRBV18 and TRBJ2-2; no reliable D call. The TCR sequence derives from a man between 70 and 80 years old with urothelial cancer. CDR3 in DNA: TGTGCCAGCTCACGCGGCCCCACCGGGGAGCTGTTTTTT. Translated: CASSRGPTGELFF.